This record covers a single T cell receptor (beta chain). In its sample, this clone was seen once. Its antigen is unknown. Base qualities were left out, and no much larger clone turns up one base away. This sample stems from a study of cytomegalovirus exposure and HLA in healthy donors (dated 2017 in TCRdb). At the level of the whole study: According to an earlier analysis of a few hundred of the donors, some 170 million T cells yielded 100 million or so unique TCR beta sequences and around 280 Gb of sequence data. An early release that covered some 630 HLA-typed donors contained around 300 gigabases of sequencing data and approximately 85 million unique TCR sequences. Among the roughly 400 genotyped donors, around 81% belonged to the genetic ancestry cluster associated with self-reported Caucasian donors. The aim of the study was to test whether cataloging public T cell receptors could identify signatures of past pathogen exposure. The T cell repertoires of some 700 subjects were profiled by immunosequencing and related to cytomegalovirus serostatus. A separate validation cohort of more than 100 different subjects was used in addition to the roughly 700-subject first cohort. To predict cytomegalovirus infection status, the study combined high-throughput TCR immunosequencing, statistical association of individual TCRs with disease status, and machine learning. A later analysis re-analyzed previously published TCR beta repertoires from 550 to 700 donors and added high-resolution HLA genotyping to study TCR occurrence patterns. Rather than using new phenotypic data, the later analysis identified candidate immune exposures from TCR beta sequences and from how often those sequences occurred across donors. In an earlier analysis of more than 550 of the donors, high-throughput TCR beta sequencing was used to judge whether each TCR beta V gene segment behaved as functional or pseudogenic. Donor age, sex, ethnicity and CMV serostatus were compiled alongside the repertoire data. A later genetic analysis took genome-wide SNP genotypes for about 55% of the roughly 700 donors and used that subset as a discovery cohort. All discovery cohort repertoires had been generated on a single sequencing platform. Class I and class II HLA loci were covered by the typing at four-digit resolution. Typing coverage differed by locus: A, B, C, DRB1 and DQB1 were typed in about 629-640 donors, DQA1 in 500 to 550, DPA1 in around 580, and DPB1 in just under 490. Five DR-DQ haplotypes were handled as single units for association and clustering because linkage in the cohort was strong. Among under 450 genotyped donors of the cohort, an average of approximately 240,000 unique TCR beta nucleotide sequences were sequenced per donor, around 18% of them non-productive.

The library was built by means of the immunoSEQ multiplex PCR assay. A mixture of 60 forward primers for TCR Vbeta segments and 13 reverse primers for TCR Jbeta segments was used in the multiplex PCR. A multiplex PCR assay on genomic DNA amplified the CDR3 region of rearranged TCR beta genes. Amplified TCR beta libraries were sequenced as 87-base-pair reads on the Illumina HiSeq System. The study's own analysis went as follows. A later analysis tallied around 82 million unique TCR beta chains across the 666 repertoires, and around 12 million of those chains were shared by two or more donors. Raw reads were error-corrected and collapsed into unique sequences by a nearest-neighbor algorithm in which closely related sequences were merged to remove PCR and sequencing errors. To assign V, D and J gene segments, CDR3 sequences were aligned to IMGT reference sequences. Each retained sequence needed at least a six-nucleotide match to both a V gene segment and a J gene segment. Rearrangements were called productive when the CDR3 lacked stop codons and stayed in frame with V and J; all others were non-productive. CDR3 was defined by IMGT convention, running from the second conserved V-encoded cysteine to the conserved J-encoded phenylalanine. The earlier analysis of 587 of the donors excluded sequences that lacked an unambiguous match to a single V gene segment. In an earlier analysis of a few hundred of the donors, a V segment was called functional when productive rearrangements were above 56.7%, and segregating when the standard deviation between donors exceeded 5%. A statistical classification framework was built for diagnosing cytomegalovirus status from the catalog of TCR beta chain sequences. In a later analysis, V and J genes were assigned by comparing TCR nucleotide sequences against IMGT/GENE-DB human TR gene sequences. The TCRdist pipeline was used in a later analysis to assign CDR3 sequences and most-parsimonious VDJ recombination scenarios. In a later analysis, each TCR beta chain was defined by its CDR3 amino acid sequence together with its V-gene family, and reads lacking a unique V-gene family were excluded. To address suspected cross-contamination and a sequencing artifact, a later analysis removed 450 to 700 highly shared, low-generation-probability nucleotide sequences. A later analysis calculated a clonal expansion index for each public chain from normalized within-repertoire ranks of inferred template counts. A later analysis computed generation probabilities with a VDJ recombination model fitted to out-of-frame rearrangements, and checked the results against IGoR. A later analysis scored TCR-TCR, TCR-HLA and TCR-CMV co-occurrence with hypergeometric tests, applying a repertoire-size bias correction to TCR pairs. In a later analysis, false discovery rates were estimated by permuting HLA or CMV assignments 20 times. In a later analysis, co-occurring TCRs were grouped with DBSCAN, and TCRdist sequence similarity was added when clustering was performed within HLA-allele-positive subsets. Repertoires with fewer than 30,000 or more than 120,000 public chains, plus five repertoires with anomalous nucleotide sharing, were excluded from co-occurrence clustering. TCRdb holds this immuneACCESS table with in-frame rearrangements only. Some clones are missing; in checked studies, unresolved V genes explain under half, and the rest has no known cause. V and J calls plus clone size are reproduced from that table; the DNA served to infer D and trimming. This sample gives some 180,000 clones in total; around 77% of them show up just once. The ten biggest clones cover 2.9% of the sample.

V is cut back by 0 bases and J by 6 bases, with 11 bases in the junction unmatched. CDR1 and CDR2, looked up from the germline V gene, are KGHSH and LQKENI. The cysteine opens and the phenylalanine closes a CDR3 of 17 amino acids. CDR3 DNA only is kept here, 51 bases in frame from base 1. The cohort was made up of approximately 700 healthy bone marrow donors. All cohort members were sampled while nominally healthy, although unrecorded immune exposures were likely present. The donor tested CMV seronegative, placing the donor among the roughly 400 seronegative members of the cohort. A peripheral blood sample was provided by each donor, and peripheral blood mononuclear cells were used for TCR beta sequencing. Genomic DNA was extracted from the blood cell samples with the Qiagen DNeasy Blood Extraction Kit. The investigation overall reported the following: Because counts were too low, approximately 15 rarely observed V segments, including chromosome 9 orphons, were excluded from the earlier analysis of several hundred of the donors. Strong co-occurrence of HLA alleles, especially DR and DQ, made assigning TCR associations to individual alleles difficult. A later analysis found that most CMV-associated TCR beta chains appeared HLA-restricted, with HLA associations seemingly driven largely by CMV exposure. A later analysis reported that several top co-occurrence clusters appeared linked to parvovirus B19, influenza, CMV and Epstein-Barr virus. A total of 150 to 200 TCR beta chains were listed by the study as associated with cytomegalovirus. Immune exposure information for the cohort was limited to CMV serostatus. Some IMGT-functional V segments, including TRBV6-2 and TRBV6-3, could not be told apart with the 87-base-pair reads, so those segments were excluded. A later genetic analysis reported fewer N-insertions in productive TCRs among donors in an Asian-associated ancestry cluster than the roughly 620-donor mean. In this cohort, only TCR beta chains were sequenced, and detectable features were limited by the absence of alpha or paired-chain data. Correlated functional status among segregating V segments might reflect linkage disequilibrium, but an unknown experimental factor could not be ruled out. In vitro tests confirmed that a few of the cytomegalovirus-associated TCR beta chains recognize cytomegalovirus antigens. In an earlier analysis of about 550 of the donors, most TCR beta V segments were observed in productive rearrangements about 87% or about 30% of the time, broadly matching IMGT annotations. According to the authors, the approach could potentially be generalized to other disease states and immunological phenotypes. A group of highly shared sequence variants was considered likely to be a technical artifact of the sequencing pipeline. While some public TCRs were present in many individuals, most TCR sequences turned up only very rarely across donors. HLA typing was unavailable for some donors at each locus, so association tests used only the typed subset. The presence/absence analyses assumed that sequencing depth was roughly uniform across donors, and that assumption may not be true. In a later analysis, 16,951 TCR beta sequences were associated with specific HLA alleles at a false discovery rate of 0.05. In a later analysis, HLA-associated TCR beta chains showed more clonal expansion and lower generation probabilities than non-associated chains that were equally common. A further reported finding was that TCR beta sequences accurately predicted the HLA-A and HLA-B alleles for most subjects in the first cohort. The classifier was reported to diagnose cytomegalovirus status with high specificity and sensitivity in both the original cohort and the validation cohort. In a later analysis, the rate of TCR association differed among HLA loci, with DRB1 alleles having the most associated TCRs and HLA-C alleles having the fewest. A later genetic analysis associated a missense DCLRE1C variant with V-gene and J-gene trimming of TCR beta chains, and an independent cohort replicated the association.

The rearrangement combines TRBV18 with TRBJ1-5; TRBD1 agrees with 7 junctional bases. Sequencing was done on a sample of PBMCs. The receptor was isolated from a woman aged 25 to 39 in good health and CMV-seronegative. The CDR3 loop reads CASSPPSGRGYGQPQHF. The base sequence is TGTGCCAGCTCACCACCCTCGGGCAGGGGGTATGGTCAGCCCCAGCATTTT.